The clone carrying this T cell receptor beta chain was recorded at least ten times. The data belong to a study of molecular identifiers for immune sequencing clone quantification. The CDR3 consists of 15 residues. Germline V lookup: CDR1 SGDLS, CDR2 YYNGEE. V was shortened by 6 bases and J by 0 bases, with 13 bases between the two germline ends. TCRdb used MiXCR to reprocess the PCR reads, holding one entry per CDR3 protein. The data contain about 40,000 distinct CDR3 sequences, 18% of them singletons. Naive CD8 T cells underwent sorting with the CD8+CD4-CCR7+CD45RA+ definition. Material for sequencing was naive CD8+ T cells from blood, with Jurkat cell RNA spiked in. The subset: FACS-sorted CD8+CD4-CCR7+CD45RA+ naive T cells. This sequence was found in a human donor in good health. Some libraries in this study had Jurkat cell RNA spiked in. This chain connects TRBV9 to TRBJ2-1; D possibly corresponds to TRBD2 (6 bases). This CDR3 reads CASTLGGYSYNEQFF. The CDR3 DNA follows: TGTGCCAGCACCCTGGGGGGATACTCCTACAATGAGCAGTTCTTC.